One and the same sample provided the 16 T cell receptor beta chains below, sequenced in a study of T cells in women clearing cervical HPV infection. Produced via immunoSEQ multiplex PCR; TCRdb's table is partial and in-frame only. This table holds 22,000 or so clones. The sample consisted of blood buffy coat. These receptors originate from a woman aged 18 to 75 with a cervical HPV16 infection that either progressed to CIN3+ or cleared (not recorded which).

Note on this clone: Read data end 3 residues before the CDR3 end; the end is taken from the germline J gene. The chain employs TRBV6-1 and TRBJ1-2; D unclear. The CDR3 has 14 residues. CDR1 is MNHNS and CDR2 is SASEGT in the germline V gene. CDR3 sequence reads: CASSDRKSGSGYTF. The CDR3 bases that were read are TGTGCCAGCAGTGATCGGAAGTCGGGGTCGGGC.

As for this clone: The CDR3 is cut off 3 residues early in the read; its end comes from the germline J gene. The V call is TRBV5-1, the J call TRBJ1-3; tentative D call: TRBD1 (5 bases). The V and J ends lost 4 bases and 8 bases respectively, with 13 bases between them. The germline gives CDR1 SGHRS, CDR2 YFSETQ. The CDR3 is 13 residues long. The CDR3 sequence is CASSDQQGDTIYF. Incomplete CDR3 DNA: TGCGCCAGCAGCGATCAGCAGGGAGACACC.

Worth noting for this clone: The DNA ends 3 residues before the CDR3 does, and the rest of the CDR3 is filled in from the germline J gene. The V call is TRBV7-2, the J call TRBJ1-2, with 8 bases lining up with TRBD1. The CDR3 has 13 amino acids. The germline gives CDR1 SGHTA, CDR2 FQGNSA. V was pared by 5 bases and J by 4 bases, with 3 bases of the junction left unmatched. This chain's CDR3 is CASSHGQGYGYTF. The DNA read from the CDR3 is TGTGCCAGCAGCCATGGACAGGGCTATGGC.

Of note for this clone: The missing CDR3 end, 3 residues past where the read stops, is filled in from the germline J gene. The chain joins TRBV5-4 to TRBJ2-7, with 7 nucleotides matching TRBD1. J lost 1 base, V lost 3 bases, and 7 bases had no gene match. Germline CDR1 and CDR2: SGHNT and YYREEE (reference sequence). CDR3 length: 15 residues. The CDR3 bases that were read are TGTGCCAGCAGCTCGACACAGGGGTTTTCCTACGAG. Amino acids: CASSSTQGFSYE. The CDR3, in full, reads CASSSTQGFSYEQYF.

On this clone itself: The read ends 3 residues before the CDR3 terminus; that terminus is restored from the germline J gene. The genes are TRBV19 and TRBJ2-3, with no clear D. Germline CDR1 is LNHDA and CDR2 is SQIVND (reference sequence). V lost 7 bases, J lost 0 bases, and 14 bases lay in between. This CDR3 spans 15 amino acids. The CDR3: CASKVGLTSTDTQYF. CDR3 DNA, as far as it was read: TGTGCCAGTAAAGTCGGTCTTACTAGCACAGATACG.

Worth noting for this clone: Sequencing ends 3 residues short of the CDR3 end; the germline J gene provides the rest. The chain is built from TRBV18 and TRBJ2-1, with 11 positions matching TRBD2. This CDR3 has 16 amino acids. J was trimmed by 7 bases and V by 5 bases; bases with no gene match: 10. Germline-derived CDR1 and CDR2 are KGHSH and LQKENI. The sequenced part of the CDR3 DNA is TGTGCCAGCTCATACACTAGCGGGGGCTCCCTGAATGAG. Protein product: CASSYTSGGSLNE. The entire CDR3 protein reads CASSYTSGGSLNEQFF. Combining the CDR3 with reference TRBV18 and TRBJ2-1 gives the whole variable domain NAGVMQNPRHLVRRRGQEARLRCSPMKGHSHVYWYRQLPEEGLKFMVYLQKENIIDESGMPKERFSAEFPKEGPSILRIQQVVRGDSAAYFCASSYTSGGSLNEQFFGPGTRLTVL.

Partial CDR3 DNA: TGTGCCAGCAGTTTATACAGCTCTGGGGCCAACGTC. This translates into CASSLYSSGANV. The entire CDR3 is CASSLYSSGANVLTF. The chain employs TRBV12-3 or TRBV12-4 and TRBJ2-6; no firm D call. The CDR3 end lies 3 residues beyond the end of the read and is filled in from the germline J gene. CDR3 length: 15 residues. V lost 2 bases to trimming and J lost 0 bases, with 5 bases between them.

Comment on this clone: The CDR3 extends 3 residues past the end of the read, so its final part is completed from the germline J gene. The chain has TRBV10-3 and TRBJ1-5; D gene ambiguous. Trimming left V 3 bases short and J 6 bases short, with 18 bases between. The CDR3 is 16 amino acids. Per germline, CDR1 ENHRY and CDR2 SYGVKD. This chain's CDR3 is CAISDELLPPGQPQHF. The CDR3 DNA, read in part, is TGTGCCATCAGTGACGAACTCCTACCGCCGGGTCAGCCC.

Details on this clone: The CDR3 end lies 3 residues beyond the end of the read and is filled in from the germline J gene. The chain joins TRBV30 to TRBJ2-7, with 9 bases lining up with TRBD2. V dropped 0 bases and J dropped 2; count of bases not matched to a gene: 11. Germline assignment: CDR1 GTSNPN and CDR2 SVGIG (reference sequence). This CDR3 contains 17 residues. CDR3: CAWSVRRGAGGTYEQYF. Partial CDR3 DNA: TGTGCCTGGAGTGTTCGCCGCGGTGCGGGAGGGACCTACGAG.

With regard to this clone: The CDR3 extends 3 residues past the end of the read, so its final part is completed from the germline J gene. V is TRBV30 and J is TRBJ1-2; D call uncertain. The CDR3 totals 11 residues. The germline V gene has CDR1 GTSNPN and CDR2 SVGIG (reference sequence). Partial CDR3 DNA: TGTGCCTGGAGTGTGAACTACGAC. Amino acid sequence: CAWSVNYD. The whole CDR3 protein reads CAWSVNYDYTF.

As for this clone: Read data end 3 residues before the CDR3 end; the end is taken from the germline J gene. The chain uses TRBV5-1 and TRBJ2-5, with 7 bases matching TRBD2. V lost 0 bases, J lost 6 bases, and 8 bases stayed unmatched. Per the germline V gene, CDR1 is SGHRS and CDR2 is YFSETQ. The CDR3 loop spans 15 amino acids. Incomplete CDR3 DNA: TGCGCCAGCAGCTTGGACGCAGGCAGCGGGAAGACC. Translating gives CASSLDAGSGKT. The whole CDR3 protein reads CASSLDAGSGKTQYF.

Note on this clone: The CDR3 extends 3 residues past the end of the read, so its final part is completed from the germline J gene. V and J are TRBV5-5 and TRBJ1-1, with D unresolved. The CDR3 extends over 12 amino acids. Trimming stripped 2 bases from V and 4 bases from J, with 6 bases between. CDR1 is SGHKS, CDR2 YYEKEE, per germline (reference sequence). The CDR3 reads CASSFRGTEAFF. Incomplete CDR3 DNA: TGTGCCAGCAGCTTCCGGGGCACTGAA.

In the case of this clone: The observed sequence ends 3 residues before the CDR3 terminus, with the missing tail filled in from the germline J gene. The chain couples TRBV5-6 to TRBJ2-3; 7 bases agree with TRBD2. V gave up 2 bases and J gave up 6 bases; unmatched junction bases: 3. This CDR3 is built from 13 residues. Germline-derived CDR1 and CDR2 are SGHDT and YYEEEE. The DNA read from the CDR3 is TGTGCCAGCAGCTTCGGGGGGAGGGATACG. It is translated as CASSFGGRDT. In full, the CDR3 is CASSFGGRDTQYF.

Concerning this clone itself: The CDR3 end lies 3 residues beyond the end of the read and is filled in from the germline J gene. V usage is TRBV7-2 and J usage is TRBJ1-2; 8 bases align to TRBD1. Germline V CDR1 and CDR2: SGHTA, FQGNSA. The CDR3 sequence is 18 residues long. The CDR3 DNA, read in part, is TGTGCCAGCAGCTTAGCGAGAGGGACAGGTGCCCTGGGTGAGGGC. This sequence encodes CASSLARGTGALGEG. From start to end, the CDR3 is CASSLARGTGALGEGYTF.

CDR3 DNA (partial): TGTGCCAGCAGTGTACAGGGAGGGAGCACTGAA. It translates to CASSVQGGSTE. The full-length CDR3 reads as CASSVQGGSTEAFF. V gene TRBV2 combines with J gene TRBJ1-1, with a tentative D call TRBD1 (6 bases). From the germline J gene comes the end of the CDR3, since the read stops 3 residues before it. The CDR3 is made up of 14 amino acids. V was trimmed by 4 bases and J by 4 bases, leaving 13 bases between them. From germline, CDR1 is SNHLY and CDR2 FYNNEI.

With regard to this clone: Coverage ceases 3 residues before the CDR3 finishes, and the germline J gene fills in the end. The chain recombines TRBV2 with TRBJ2-1, with 9 positions matching TRBD2. The CDR3 extends over 16 amino acids. Germline values: CDR1 SNHLY, CDR2 FYNNEI. With 1 base clipped from V and 7 bases from J, the junction kept 8 bases outside the gene matches. The CDR3 is CASSEGGRAFFNEQFF. The part of the CDR3 DNA that was read is TGTGCCAGCAGTGAAGGCGGGAGGGCCTTTTTTAATGAG. Full variable domain (outside the CDR3, taken from reference TRBV2 and TRBJ2-1): EPEVTQTPSHQVTQMGQEVILRCVPISNHLYFYWYRQILGQKVEFLVSFYNNEISEKSEIFDDQFSVERPDGSNFTLKIRSTKLEDSAMYFCASSEGGRAFFNEQFFGPGTRLTVL.